A single sample is the source of the 27 T cell receptor beta chains below, sequenced in a study of graft-versus-host responses after intestinal transplantation. Libraries were prepared by immunoSEQ multiplex PCR; TCRdb keeps only in-frame clonotypes and omits some of them. The data show roughly 69,000 clones, with roughly 92% seen just once and around 6.7% held by the top ten. The specimen comprised bone marrow, sampled around 730 days after intestinal transplantation. The origin of the receptors is a human patient who received an intestinal transplant, so some T cells may come from the graft donor.

The chain employs TRBV27 and TRBJ2-1; 7 nucleotides agree with TRBD2. CDR3 length: 14 residues. With V trimmed by 6 bases and J by 8 bases, 10 bases remained unmatched. Germline assignment: CDR1 MNHEY and CDR2 SMNVEV (reference sequence). CDR3 in DNA: TGTGCCAGCAGCCCCAGGACTAGTAATGATGAGCAGTTCTTC. This gives the protein CASSPRTSNDEQFF.

The chain carries TRBV15 and TRBJ2-7; D gene ambiguous. The germline V gene has CDR1 LNHNV and CDR2 YYDKDF (reference sequence). The germline V and J ends were trimmed by 0 bases and 6 bases, with 27 bases remaining between them. The CDR3 has 19 residues. As DNA, the CDR3 is TGTGCCACCAGCAGAGATATTCCCTTCCAGATAAGTAGTTCGGGCGAGCAGTACTTC. Protein: CATSRDIPFQISSSGEQYF.

This clone was detected once. This chain links TRBV7-9 with TRBJ2-1; D call uncertain. V was trimmed by 0 bases and J by 3 bases, leaving 3 bases between them. The germline V gene encodes CDR1 SEHNR and CDR2 FQNEAQ (reference sequence). The CDR3 consists of 13 residues. CDR3 DNA sequence: TGTGCCAGCAGCTTAGCTCTCTACAATGAGCAGTTCTTC. Encoded protein: CASSLALYNEQFF.

The rearrangement joins TRBV15 to TRBJ2-5; no clear D gene. Germline V gene sequence: CDR1 LNHNV, CDR2 YYDKDF (reference sequence). V gave up 0 bases and J gave up 1 base, with 3 bases separating them. The CDR3 is made up of 13 amino acids. CDR3 sequence reads: CATSRDSQETQYF. The CDR3 DNA reads as TGTGCCACCAGCAGAGATAGCCAAGAGACCCAGTACTTC.

This chain links TRBV2 with TRBJ1-1; possibly TRBD1 for D (6 bases). This CDR3 contains 13 residues. The germline V gene encodes CDR1 SNHLY and CDR2 FYNNEI. Trimming left V 8 bases short and J 1 base short, with 11 bases between. Here the CDR3 reads CASCRDKNTEAFF. Here the CDR3 DNA reads TGTGCCAGCTGCCGGGACAAGAACACTGAAGCTTTCTTT.

The chain recombines TRBV7-3 with TRBJ1-5; the D is unclear. This CDR3 has 13 amino acids. V shed 1 base and J shed 7 bases, with 8 bases lying between them. Germline values: CDR1 SGHTA, CDR2 FQGTGA. The CDR3 reads CASSLNPAQPQHF. CDR3 nucleotide sequence: TGTGCCAGCAGCTTAAATCCGGCCCAGCCCCAGCATTTT.

This clone was recorded only once. V and J are TRBV28 and TRBJ2-1; D is unclear. Per germline, CDR1 MDHEN and CDR2 SYDVKM. The ends were cut back, 3 bases at V and 1 base at J, with 7 bases in the middle. The CDR3 loop spans 14 amino acids. The CDR3 DNA reads as TGTGCCAGCAGTTTCCGCCTTTCCTACAATGAGCAGTTCTTC. It translates to CASSFRLSYNEQFF.

The rearrangement uses TRBV9 and TRBJ1-3; perhaps TRBD1 as D (6 bases). The ends were cut back, 0 bases at V and 3 bases at J, with 10 bases in the middle. This CDR3 spans 15 amino acids. Germline V gives CDR1 SGDLS, CDR2 YYNGEE. CDR3 sequence (DNA): TGTGCCAGCAGCGTAGCTGGGGGGCGTGGAAACACCATATATTTT. The encoded protein is CASSVAGGRGNTIYF.

The gene calls are TRBV6-5 and TRBJ2-3, with TRBD2 identical over 9 bases. This CDR3 has 14 amino acids. Germline V gives CDR1 MNHEY, CDR2 SVGAGI. Trimming took 6 bases from V and 1 from J; bases not matched to a gene: 2. CDR3 DNA: TGTGCCAGCAGCTGGACTAGCGGCACAGATACGCAGTATTTT. Translating gives CASSWTSGTDTQYF.

This clone was recorded once. The chain employs TRBV7-7 and TRBJ2-3; 11 nucleotides align to TRBD2. The CDR3 spans 18 residues. V dropped 9 bases and J dropped 3; count of bases not matched to a gene: 17. Germline assignment: CDR1 SSHAT and CDR2 FNYEAQ (reference sequence). CDR3 in amino acids: CARSPRLAGLGRTDTQYF. CDR3 sequence (DNA): TGTGCCAGGTCGCCGCGACTAGCGGGATTGGGGAGGACAGATACGCAGTATTTT.

The CDR3 region is CASSLKENTEAFF. The CDR3 DNA follows: TGTGCCAGCAGTTTAAAGGAGAACACTGAAGCTTTCTTT. The chain uses TRBV27 and TRBJ1-1; D not resolved. CDR1 is MNHEY and CDR2 is SMNVEV in the germline V gene (reference sequence). V gave up 2 bases and J gave up 1 base, with 5 bases separating them. The length of the CDR3 is 13 residues.

The chain carries TRBV6-5 and TRBJ1-1; perhaps TRBD1 as D (6 bases). V lost 2 bases to trimming and J lost 8 bases, with 9 bases between them. The germline V gene encodes CDR1 MNHEY and CDR2 SVGAGI. This CDR3 contains 12 residues. The CDR3 region is CASSYLQGEAFF. CDR3 sequence (DNA): TGTGCCAGCAGTTACCTCCAGGGGGAAGCTTTCTTT.

The chain has TRBV6-5 and TRBJ1-1, with 7 bases matching TRBD1. V was pared by 5 bases and J by 5 bases, with 8 bases of the junction left unmatched. Germline V gives CDR1 MNHEY, CDR2 SVGAGI. There are 14 residues in the CDR3. CDR3 sequence reads: CASSLSTGKTEAFF. The CDR3 coding sequence is TGTGCCAGCAGTCTCTCGACAGGGAAGACTGAAGCTTTCTTT.

This chain connects TRBV7-2 to TRBJ2-1, with D unclear. The ends were cut back, 2 bases at V and 3 bases at J, with 8 bases in the middle. The CDR3 is made up of 14 amino acids. Germline V CDR1 and CDR2: SGHTA, FQGNSA. For the CDR3, the DNA is TGTGCCAGCAGCTTAATCCGGGTCTACAATGAGCAGTTCTTC. Translated: CASSLIRVYNEQFF.

The rearrangement uses TRBV27 and TRBJ1-2; 7 bases are a match to TRBD1. CDR1 and CDR2 (germline): MNHEY, SMNVEV (reference sequence). CDR3 size: 14 residues. The ends lost 1 base at V and 13 bases at J; junction bases unmatched: 12. Here the CDR3 DNA reads TGTGCCAGCAGTTTATTGGGTGTTACAGGGGAGAGCACCTTC. As protein: CASSLLGVTGESTF.

This chain uses TRBV7-6 with TRBJ2-7; D is perhaps TRBD2 (6 bases). The CDR3 is made up of 13 amino acids. In germline, CDR1 is SGHVS, CDR2 FNYEAQ. Trimming left V 5 bases short and J 3 bases short, with 11 bases between. CDR3 protein: CASSGDLNYEQYF. The CDR3 coding sequence is TGTGCCAGCAGCGGGGACTTAAACTACGAGCAGTACTTC.

The V call is TRBV13, the J call TRBJ1-2, with D possibly TRBD1 on 5 matching bases. The V gene's germline CDR1 is PRHDT and CDR2 FYEKMQ (reference sequence). V was pared by 3 bases and J by 2 bases, with 10 bases between. The CDR3 is 14 residues long. As DNA, the CDR3 is TGTGCCAGCAGCTTGGGACCATCCAACTATGGCTACACCTTC. Protein: CASSLGPSNYGYTF. The full variable domain, with the rest looked up from reference TRBV13 and TRBJ1-2, is AAGVIQSPRHLIKEKRETATLKCYPIPRHDTVYWYQQGPGQDPQFLISFYEKMQSDKGSIPDRFSAQQFSDYHSELNMSSLELGDSALYFCASSLGPSNYGYTFGSGTRLTVV.

V and J are TRBV15 and TRBJ2-1, with 9 bases identical to TRBD2. The length of the CDR3 is 18 residues. The trim removed 0 bases at V and 11 bases at J, leaving 17 bases unmatched. Germline V gene data show CDR1 as LNHNV and CDR2 as YYDKDF (reference sequence). The CDR3 DNA reads as TGTGCCACCAGCAGAGACGTTCCGGGAGTAGCGGGAGCTCGTAAGCAGTTCTTC. Protein product: CATSRDVPGVAGARKQFF.

V is TRBV6-5 and J is TRBJ1-4, with 7 bases that match TRBD1. V was clipped by 7 bases and J by 8 bases; unmatched bases: 7. The germline CDR1 and CDR2 sequences are MNHEY and SVGAGI. The CDR3 is 13 amino acids. CDR3 nucleotide sequence: TGTGCCAGCATGTCAGGGGGGTGGGAAAAACTGTTTTTT. Residues: CASMSGGWEKLFF.

V is TRBV7-3 and J is TRBJ2-3; unclear D gene. Germline V gives CDR1 SGHTA, CDR2 FQGTGA. The CDR3 totals 13 residues. The ends were cut back, 5 bases at V and 6 bases at J, with 12 bases in the middle. CDR3 sequence: CASSPDLGDTQYF. The CDR3 region has the DNA TGTGCCAGCAGCCCGGACCTAGGTGATACGCAGTATTTT.

This clone was counted a single time. The chain carries TRBV12-5 and TRBJ1-5; D unclear. The V and J ends lost 2 bases and 7 bases respectively, with 15 bases between them. This CDR3 is 15 amino acids long. The germline CDR1 and CDR2 sequences are LGHNT and FRNRAP. CDR3 in amino acids: CASGLLGLPSQPQHF. The CDR3 nucleotides read TGTGCTAGTGGTTTGCTTGGTCTGCCCAGCCAGCCCCAGCATTTT.

The V call is TRBV27, the J call TRBJ2-1; D perhaps matches TRBD1 (6 bases). The V gene lost 6 bases and the J gene lost 0 bases, with 15 bases spanning the gap. CDR1 is MNHEY, CDR2 SMNVEV, per germline (reference sequence). This CDR3 is built from 16 residues. CDR3 region: CASSSSGQSSYNEQFF. The CDR3 region has the DNA TGTGCCAGCAGCTCCTCGGGACAAAGCTCCTACAATGAGCAGTTCTTC.

The chain is built from TRBV6-6 and TRBJ2-7; 8 bases match TRBD2. The CDR3 has 14 residues. Trimming took 9 bases from V and 1 from J; bases not matched to a gene: 8. Germline CDR1 and CDR2: MNHNY and SVGAGI (reference sequence). As DNA, the CDR3 is TGTGCCAGGGCGGCGGGCGGGAGGTCCTACGAGCAGTACTTC. It encodes CARAAGGRSYEQYF.

The rearrangement joins TRBV7-6 to TRBJ2-7, with 10 bases identical to TRBD2. Germline V lookup: CDR1 SGHVS, CDR2 FNYEAQ. The V and J ends lost 1 base and 2 bases, in that order; junction bases with no gene match: 2. The CDR3 spans 15 residues. CDR3 coding DNA: TGTGCCAGCAGCTTAGGGACTAGCGGAACCTACGAGCAGTACTTC. Translation gives CASSLGTSGTYEQYF. Supplemented by reference TRBV7-6 and TRBJ2-7, the full variable domain reads GAGVSQSPRYKVTKRGQDVALRCDPISGHVSLYWYRQALGQGPEFLTYFNYEAQQDKSGLPNDRFSAERPEGSISTLTIQRTEQRDSAMYRCASSLGTSGTYEQYFGPGTRLTVT.

The chain uses TRBV2 and TRBJ2-3, with 10 bases aligning to TRBD2. The germline gives CDR1 SNHLY, CDR2 FYNNEI. V trimming: 3 bases; J trimming: 5 bases; junction bases outside the gene matches: 11. The CDR3 extends over 17 amino acids. This CDR3 is CASSEVPSGRWKDTQYF. In nucleotides, the CDR3 is TGTGCCAGCAGTGAGGTCCCTAGCGGGAGATGGAAAGATACGCAGTATTTT.

To note about this clone: The sample holds other DNA sequences that translate to the same CDR3. The V and J genes are TRBV4-1 and TRBJ1-3, with TRBD1 as a possible D gene (5 bases). The ends were cut back, 0 bases at V and 6 bases at J, with 9 bases in the middle. The CDR3 has 14 amino acids. The germline gives CDR1 MGHRA, CDR2 YSYEKL. The CDR3 here is CASSQEQAANTIYF. The CDR3 bases are TGCGCCAGCAGCCAAGAACAGGCCGCAAACACCATATATTTT.

The chain uses TRBV7-6 and TRBJ1-2, with D unresolved. CDR3 length: 16 residues. Trimming cost V 1 base and J 3 bases, with 15 bases left between them. Per the germline V gene, CDR1 is SGHVS and CDR2 is FNYEAQ. The CDR3 DNA reads as TGTGCCAGCAGCTTAGAATCTGAGGGATCGGACTATGGCTACACCTTC. Translation: CASSLESEGSDYGYTF.